This T cell receptor beta chain was profiled in a study of regulatory T cells in long-lasting Graves disease. For TCR beta, libraries came from iRepertoire HTBI primers and Arm-PCR of CDR3 regions. MiXCR was run by TCRdb on the multiplex PCR reads, yielding one entry per CDR3 protein. The table lists under 500,000 distinct CDR3 sequences, roughly 15% of them singletons. Time point of the sample: newly diagnosed GD, antithyroid drugs for less than 3 months. PBMC-extracted RNA yielded the TCR library. V was cut by 5 bases and J by 7 bases, with 19 bases left in between. The CDR3 covers 15 residues. CDR1 and CDR2 from the germline V gene are SGHAT and FQNNGV. The sample also formed part of further work on T cells in Graves' hyperthyroidism and ophthalmopathy.

The sample consisted of peripheral blood mononuclear cells (PBMCs), taken at new diagnosis, from a patient treated with antithyroid drugs. This rearrangement joins TRBV11-2 to TRBJ2-3, with D possibly matching TRBD2 (5 bases). The clonotype was recovered from a woman aged 30 to 39 with Graves disease. The DNA of the CDR3 is TGTGCCAGCAGCGCGTCGGGTAGGGCGGGCTATACGCAGTATTTT. This gives the protein CASSASGRAGYTQYF. Based on the CDR3 plus reference TRBV11-2 and TRBJ2-3, the full variable domain is EAGVAQSPRYKIIEKRQSVAFWCNPISGHATLYWYQQILGQGPKLLIQFQNNGVVDDSQLPKDRFSAERLKGVDSTLKIQPAKLEDSAVYLCASSASGRAGYTQYFGPGTRLTVL.